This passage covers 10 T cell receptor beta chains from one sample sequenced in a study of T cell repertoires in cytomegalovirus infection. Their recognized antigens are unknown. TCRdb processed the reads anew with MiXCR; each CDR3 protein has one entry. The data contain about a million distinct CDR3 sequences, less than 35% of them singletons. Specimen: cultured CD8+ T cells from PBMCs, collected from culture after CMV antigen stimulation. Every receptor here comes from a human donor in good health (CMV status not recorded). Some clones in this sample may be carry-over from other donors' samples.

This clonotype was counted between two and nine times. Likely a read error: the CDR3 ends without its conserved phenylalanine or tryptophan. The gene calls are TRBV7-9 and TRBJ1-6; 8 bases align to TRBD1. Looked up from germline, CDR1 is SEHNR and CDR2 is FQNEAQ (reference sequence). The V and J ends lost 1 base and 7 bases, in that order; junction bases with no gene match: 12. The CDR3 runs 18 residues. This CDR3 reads CASSLDVPDRGINSPLHL. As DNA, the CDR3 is TGTGCCAGCAGCTTAGATGTTCCCGACAGGGGAATAAATTCACCCCTCCACCTT.

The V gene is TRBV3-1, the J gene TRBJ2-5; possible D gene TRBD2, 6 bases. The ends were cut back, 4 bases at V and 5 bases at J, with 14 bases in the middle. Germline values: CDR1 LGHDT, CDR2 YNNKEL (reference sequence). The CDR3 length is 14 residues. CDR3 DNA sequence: TGTGCCAGCAGCCGGACTGGAGGGTATGAGACCCAGTACTTC. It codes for CASSRTGGYETQYF.

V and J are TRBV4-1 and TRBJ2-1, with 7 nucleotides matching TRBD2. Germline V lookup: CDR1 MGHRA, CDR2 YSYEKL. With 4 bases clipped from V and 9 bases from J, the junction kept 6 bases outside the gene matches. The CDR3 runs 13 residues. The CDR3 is CASSRMGGTEQFF. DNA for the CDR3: TGCGCCAGCAGCCGAATGGGGGGGACTGAGCAGTTCTTC.

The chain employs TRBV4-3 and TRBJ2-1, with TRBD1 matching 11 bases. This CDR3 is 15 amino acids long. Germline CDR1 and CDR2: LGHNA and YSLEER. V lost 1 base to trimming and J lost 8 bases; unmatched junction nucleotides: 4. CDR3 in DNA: TGCGCCAGCAGCCAAGGGACAGGGGGCGGAGATGAGCAGTTCTTC. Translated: CASSQGTGGGDEQFF.

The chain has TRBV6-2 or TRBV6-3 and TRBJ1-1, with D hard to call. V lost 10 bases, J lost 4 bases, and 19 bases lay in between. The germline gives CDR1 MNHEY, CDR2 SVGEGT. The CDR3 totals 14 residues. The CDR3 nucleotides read TGTGCCACTTCAAGTTCCAAGGAGCTCACTGAAGCTTTCTTT. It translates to CATSSSKELTEAFF.

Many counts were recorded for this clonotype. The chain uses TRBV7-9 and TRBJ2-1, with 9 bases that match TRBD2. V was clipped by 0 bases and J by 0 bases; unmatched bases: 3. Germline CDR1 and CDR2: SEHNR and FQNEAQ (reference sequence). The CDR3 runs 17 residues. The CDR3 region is CASSLAQGLASYNEQFF. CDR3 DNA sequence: TGTGCCAGCAGCTTAGCGCAGGGACTAGCCTCCTACAATGAGCAGTTCTTC.

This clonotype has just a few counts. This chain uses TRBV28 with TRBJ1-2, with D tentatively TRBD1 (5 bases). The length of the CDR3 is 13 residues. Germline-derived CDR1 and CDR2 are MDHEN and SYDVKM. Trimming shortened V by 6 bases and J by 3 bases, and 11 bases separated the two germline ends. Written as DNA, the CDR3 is TGTGCCAGCAGGCAGGGAGAGCACTATGGCTACACCTTC. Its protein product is CASRQGEHYGYTF.

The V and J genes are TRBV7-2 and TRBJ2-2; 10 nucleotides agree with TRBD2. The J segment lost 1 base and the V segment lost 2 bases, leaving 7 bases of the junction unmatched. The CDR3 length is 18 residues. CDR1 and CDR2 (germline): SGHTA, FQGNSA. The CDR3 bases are TGTGCCAGCAGCTTAACAATAGCGGGGGGATTGAACACCGGGGAGCTGTTTTTT. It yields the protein CASSLTIAGGLNTGELFF. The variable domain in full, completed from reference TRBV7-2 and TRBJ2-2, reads GAGVSQSPSNKVTEKGKDVELRCDPISGHTALYWYRQSLGQGLEFLIYFQGNSAPDKSGLPSDRFSAERTGGSVSTLTIQRTQQEDSAVYLCASSLTIAGGLNTGELFFGEGSRLTVL.

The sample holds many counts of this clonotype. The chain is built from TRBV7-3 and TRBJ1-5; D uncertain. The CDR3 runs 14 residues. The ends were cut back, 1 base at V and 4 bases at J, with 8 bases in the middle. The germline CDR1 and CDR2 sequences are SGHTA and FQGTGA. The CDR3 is CASSLNGGNQPQHF. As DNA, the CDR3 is TGTGCCAGCAGCTTAAATGGAGGGAATCAGCCCCAGCATTTT.

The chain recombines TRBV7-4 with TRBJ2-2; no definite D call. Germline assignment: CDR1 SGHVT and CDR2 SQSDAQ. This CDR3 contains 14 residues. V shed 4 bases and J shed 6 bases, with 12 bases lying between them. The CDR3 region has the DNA TGTGCCAGCAGCTCCCCGAACGAGCCCGGGGAGCTGTTTTTT. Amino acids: CASSSPNEPGELFF.